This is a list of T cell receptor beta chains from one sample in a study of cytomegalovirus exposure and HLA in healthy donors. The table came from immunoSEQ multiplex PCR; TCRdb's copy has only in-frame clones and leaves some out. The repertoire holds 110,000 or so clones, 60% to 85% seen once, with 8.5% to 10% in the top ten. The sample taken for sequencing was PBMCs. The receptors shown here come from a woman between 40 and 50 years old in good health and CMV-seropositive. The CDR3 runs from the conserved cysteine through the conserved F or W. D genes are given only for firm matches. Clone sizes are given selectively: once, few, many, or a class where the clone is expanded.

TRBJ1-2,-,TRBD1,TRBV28,TGTGCCAGCAGGGGGACAGGGTATGGCTACACCTTC,CASRGTGYGYTF
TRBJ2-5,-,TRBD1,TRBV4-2,TGTGCCAGCAGCCAAGCGTTGGGACAGAACCAAGAGACCCAGTACTTC,CASSQALGQNQETQYF
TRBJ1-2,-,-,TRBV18,TGTGCCAGCTCACCACCCAGGCCAGGGAGGTTTGCGTATGGCTACACCTTC,CASSPPRPGRFAYGYTF
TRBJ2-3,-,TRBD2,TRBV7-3,TGTGCCAGCAGCTTATCCGGACTAGCGGGGGGGCAGTATTTT,CASSLSGLAGGQYF
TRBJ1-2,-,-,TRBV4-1,TGCGCCAGCAGCCAAGTAGGACGGAGGCCTTTCTATGGCTACACCTTC,CASSQVGRRPFYGYTF
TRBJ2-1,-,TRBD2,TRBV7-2,TGTGCCAGCAGCTTAGGCCTAGCGGATTACAATGAGCAGTTCTTC,CASSLGLADYNEQFF
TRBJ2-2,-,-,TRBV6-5,TGTGCCAGCAGTTACTTCTACAGTAACACCGGGGAGCTGTTTTTT,CASSYFYSNTGELFF
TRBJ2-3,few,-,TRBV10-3,TGTGCCATCAGCGGGGTCGGGGTCACAGATACGCAGTATTTT,CAISGVGVTDTQYF
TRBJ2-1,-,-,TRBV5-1,TGCGCCAGCAGCTTGTTCGGACATACTTTAATGGGGAAATTCTTC,CASSLFGHTLMGKFF
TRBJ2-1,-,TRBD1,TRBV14,TGTGCCAGCAGCCACAAGGACGGACAGGGAAGTGGCAATGAGCAGTTCTTC,CASSHKDGQGSGNEQFF
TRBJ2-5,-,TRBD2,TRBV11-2,TGTGCCAGCAATTACCAACCGGGACTAGGGGAGACCCAGTACTTC,CASNYQPGLGETQYF
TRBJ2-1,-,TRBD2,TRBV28,TGTGCCAGCAGTTCGGGGATCATGACTAGCGGGGGTACTGAGCAGTTCTTC,CASSSGIMTSGGTEQFF
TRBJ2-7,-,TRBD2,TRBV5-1,TGCGCCAGCAGCGTAACGGGAGGGGGCTACGAGCAGTACTTC,CASSVTGGGYEQYF
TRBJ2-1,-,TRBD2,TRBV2,TGTGCCAGCAGGCTAGCGGGGGGGCCTGCTTACAATGAGCAGTTCTTC,CASRLAGGPAYNEQFF